In terms of frequency, the clone carrying this T cell receptor (beta chain) is medium-sized. Antigen unknown. This sample is part of a study of CXCR3-negative and CXCR3-positive naive CD8 T cells. The study's findings and limits: TRB CDR3s of CXCR3-positive naive cells were more hydrophobic than those of CXCR3-negative naive cells.

Libraries were UMI-labeled 5' RACE TRB cDNA. TCRdb reprocessed the 5' RACE reads and reports one entry per CDR3 protein, with no DNA. Recorded for this sample: roughly 7,300 distinct CDR3 sequences. CDR3 size: 16 residues. The sequenced sample was naive CXCR3+ CD8+ T cells from blood. The sample's subset: CD45RO-CCR7+CD27+CD95- naive CD8+ T cells expressing CXCR3 (TNR3+). The receptor's source is a human donor in good health. Some clones in this sample may be carry-over from other donors' samples. The chain couples TRBV12-3 or TRBV12-4 to TRBJ2-7; TCRdb's D call of TRBD2 is untestable without DNA. The CDR3 reads CASSPQVGVSSYEQYF.